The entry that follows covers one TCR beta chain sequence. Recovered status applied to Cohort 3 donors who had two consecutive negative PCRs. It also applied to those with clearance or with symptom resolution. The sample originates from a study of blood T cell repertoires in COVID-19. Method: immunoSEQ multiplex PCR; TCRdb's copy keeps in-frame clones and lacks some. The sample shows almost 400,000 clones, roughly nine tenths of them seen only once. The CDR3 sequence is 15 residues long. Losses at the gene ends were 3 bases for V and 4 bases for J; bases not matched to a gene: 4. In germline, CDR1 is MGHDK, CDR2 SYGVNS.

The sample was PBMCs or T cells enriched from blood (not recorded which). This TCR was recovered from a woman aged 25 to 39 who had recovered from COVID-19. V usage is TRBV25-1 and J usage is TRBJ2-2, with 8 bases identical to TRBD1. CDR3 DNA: TGTGCCAGCAGTGACGGGCAGGGGGCCACCGGGGAGCTGTTTTTT. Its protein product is CASSDGQGATGELFF. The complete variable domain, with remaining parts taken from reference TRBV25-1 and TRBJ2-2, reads EADIYQTPRYLVIGTGKKITLECSQTMGHDKMYWYQQDPGMELHLIHYSYGVNSTEKGDLSSESTVSRIRTEHFPLTLESARPSHTSQYLCASSDGQGATGELFFGEGSRLTVL.